This T cell receptor beta chain was sequenced during a study of blood T cells in healthy people across ages. Regarding this clonotype: Its specificity is unknown.

Then a second PCR, running roughly 6 to 12 cycles, was carried out with a sample-barcoded 5' primer and a J-beta primer mix. MiXCR, run by TCRdb on the 5' RACE reads, gives a single entry per CDR3 protein. The repertoire holds some 900,000 distinct CDR3 sequences, under 50% seen once, with over 10% in the top ten. The CDR3 sequence is 13 residues long. V shed 0 bases and J shed 8 bases, with 10 bases lying between them. The germline V gene encodes CDR1 MNHNS and CDR2 SASEGT. General study points: Estimates based on one million T cells were treated as lower bounds. Getting older went along with TCR beta diversity per million T cells dropping roughly linearly. As naive T cell percentage varied, TCR beta diversity correlated strongly with it.

Staff drew roughly 10 milliliters of peripheral blood from each donor. The chain links TRBV6-1 to TRBJ1-2; tentative D call: TRBD1 (5 bases). The TCR sequence derives from a man aged 25 to 40 in good health. The sequenced sample consisted of blood. The DNA for the CDR3 is TGTGCCAGCAGTGAAGCCGGGGGTGGGGGCTACACCTTC. Translated, it gives CASSEAGGGGYTF.